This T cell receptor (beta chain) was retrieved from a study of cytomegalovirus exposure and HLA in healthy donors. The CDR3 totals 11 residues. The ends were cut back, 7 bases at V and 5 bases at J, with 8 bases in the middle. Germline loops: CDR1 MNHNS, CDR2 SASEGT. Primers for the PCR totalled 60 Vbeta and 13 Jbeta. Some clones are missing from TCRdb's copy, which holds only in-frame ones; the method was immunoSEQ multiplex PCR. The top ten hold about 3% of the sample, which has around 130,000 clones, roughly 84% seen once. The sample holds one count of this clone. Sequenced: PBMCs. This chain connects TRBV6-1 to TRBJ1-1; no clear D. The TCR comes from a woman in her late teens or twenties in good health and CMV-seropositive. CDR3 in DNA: TGTGCCAGCACCCGAGGGACTGAAGCTTTCTTT. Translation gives CASTRGTEAFF.